The 11 T cell receptor beta chains below all came from one sample that was sequenced in a study of T cells in Graves' hyperthyroidism and ophthalmopathy (dated by TCRdb to 2018 to 2020). Libraries were constructed by multiplex PCR. Sequencing relied on an Illumina HiSeq 2000. TCR beta CDR3 regions were amplified from RNA transcripts. The first round of RT-PCR for the TCR CDR3 was performed with the HTBI primer set and the Qiagen OneStep RT-PCR kit. TCRdb redid the processing of the public reads, applying fastp at Q25 and MiXCR, and retained in-frame beta chains. Identical CDR3 protein sequences are pooled into one entry, listed with their most common genes and DNA. Counted in this sample were 340,000 or so distinct CDR3 sequences; roughly 21% of them appeared once. Around half of the sample is held by the ten biggest clonotypes. The specimen sequenced was blood. The receptors come from a woman between 50 and 59 years old with Graves' hyperthyroidism.

This clonotype was detected a few times. The chain carries TRBV7-9 and TRBJ1-4; TRBD1 matches 7 bases. The length of the CDR3 is 16 residues. CDR1 and CDR2 from the germline V gene are SEHNR and FQNEAQ (reference sequence). Trimming removed 3 bases from V and 8 bases from J; junction bases left unmatched: 12. CDR3 in amino acids: CASSFSTEGAVEKLFF. The CDR3 region has the DNA TGTGCCAGCAGCTTCTCCACTGAGGGGGCAGTGGAAAAACTGTTTTTT.

V is TRBV27 and J is TRBJ1-5; D is unresolved. The CDR3 loop spans 13 amino acids. V was cut by 5 bases and J by 6 bases, with 11 bases left in between. Germline V gene sequence: CDR1 MNHEY, CDR2 SMNVEV (reference sequence). CDR3 nucleotide sequence: TGTGCCAGCAGTCCTTTGGCAGGTCAGCCCCAGCATTTT. It yields the protein CASSPLAGQPQHF.

The chain has TRBV28 and TRBJ1-3; D might be TRBD1 (6 bases). The V and J ends lost 7 bases and 3 bases respectively, with 16 bases between them. The CDR3 has 15 residues. Per the germline V gene, CDR1 is MDHEN and CDR2 is SYDVKM. CDR3 DNA sequence: TGTGCCAGCACCCCCGGAGGGGGGCTTGGAAACACCATATATTTT. It codes for CASTPGGGLGNTIYF.

The table lists this clonotype with many counts. V usage is TRBV6-1 and J usage is TRBJ2-2; weak D call: TRBD1 (5 bases). Trimming pared 6 bases from V and 3 bases from J, leaving 14 bases between. In germline, CDR1 is MNHNS, CDR2 SASEGT. CDR3 length: 15 residues. The CDR3 nucleotides read TGTGCCAGCAGCTTTGGGGCGGAGCACACCGGGGAGCTGTTTTTT. It codes for CASSFGAEHTGELFF.

This clonotype has ten or more counts. This chain links TRBV5-5 with TRBJ1-1; no definite D call. Germline V gene sequence: CDR1 SGHKS, CDR2 YYEKEE (reference sequence). This CDR3 spans 14 amino acids. With 0 bases removed from V and 1 base from J, the gap between germline ends came to 7 bases. In nucleotides, the CDR3 is TGTGCCAGCAGCTTGGGACTCTCGAACACTGAAGCTTTCTTT. It yields the protein CASSLGLSNTEAFF.

This clonotype was seen only a few times. V gene TRBV5-1 combines with J gene TRBJ1-2, with 10 bases fitting TRBD1. Germline CDR1 and CDR2: SGHRS and YFSETQ. With V trimmed by 7 bases and J by 0 bases, 27 bases remained unmatched. The CDR3 sequence is 22 residues long. In DNA, the CDR3 is TGCGCCAGCGCTACTTGGTCGCTACGACAAGAGACAGGGGGCCGAACTAACTATGGCTACACCTTC. Encoded protein: CASATWSLRQETGGRTNYGYTF.

Many counts were recorded for this clonotype. V is TRBV18 and J is TRBJ1-2, with a possible D match to TRBD1 (5 bases). This CDR3 comprises 14 residues. V lost 8 bases and J 4 bases, leaving 17 bases between the germline ends. Germline loops: CDR1 KGHSH, CDR2 LQKENI. Here the CDR3 DNA reads TGTGCCAGCCGCCGGGACGGCGGAACCTATGGCTACACCTTC. Translated: CASRRDGGTYGYTF.

This clonotype was detected many times. V gene TRBV24-1 combines with J gene TRBJ2-5, with 9 bases that match TRBD2. Per germline, CDR1 KGHDR and CDR2 SFDVKD. The CDR3 runs to 14 residues. J lost 5 bases, V lost 4 bases, and 4 bases had no gene match. For the CDR3, the DNA is TGTGCCACCAGTGACCCCAGCGGGAGGGAGACCCAGTACTTC. This codes for CATSDPSGRETQYF.

The rearrangement joins TRBV2 to TRBJ2-2; 10 bases fit TRBD1. This CDR3 has 16 amino acids. Germline CDR1 and CDR2: SNHLY and FYNNEI. V was pared by 6 bases and J by 2 bases, with 6 bases of the junction left unmatched. In DNA form, the CDR3 reads TGTGCCAGCAGACGTGGGACAGGGGAAAACACCGGGGAGCTGTTTTTT. Amino acids: CASRRGTGENTGELFF.

This clonotype was detected many times. The rearrangement joins TRBV29-1 to TRBJ2-7; 7 bases fit TRBD1. This CDR3 comprises 14 residues. V was pared by 5 bases and J by 2 bases, with 9 bases of the junction left unmatched. Germline values: CDR1 SQVTM, CDR2 ANQGSEA. The CDR3, as DNA: TGCAGCGTTAGAAGACAGGGAAAAACCTACGAGCAGTACTTC. Translating it yields CSVRRQGKTYEQYF.

This clonotype was observed at least ten times. The rearrangement uses TRBV12-3 or TRBV12-4 and TRBJ2-3; no firm D call. The CDR3 extends over 15 amino acids. With 5 bases removed from V and 10 bases from J, the gap between germline ends came to 22 bases. The CDR3 DNA reads as TGTGCCAGCAGTCGATCCGGGTCCCCGTCCAGAGCGCAGTATTTT. This codes for CASSRSGSPSRAQYF.